One and the same sample provided the 27 T cell receptor beta chains below, sequenced in a study of T-cell reconstitution after alpha-beta-depleted transplantation in children. A library of TCRbeta sequences, prepared with unique molecular identifiers, was generated. Via MiXCR, TCRdb re-called the PCR reads, giving one row per CDR3 protein. The sample comprises a few hundred thousand distinct CDR3 sequences, around 9.9% of which are singletons, and roughly 5.5% rests with the top ten. Material: PBMCs from the stem cell graft donor, obtained from the stem cell graft. The receptors were sampled from a human donor who donated a stem cell graft to a child with acute myeloid leukemia.

The J gene is TRBJ2-3, the V gene TRBV5-1; no clear D gene. The germline gives CDR1 SGHRS, CDR2 YFSETQ. The CDR3 has 16 residues. V lost 1 base and J 1 base, leaving 13 bases between the germline ends. The CDR3: CASSLKQSFRTDTQYF. CDR3 coding DNA: TGCGCCAGCAGCTTGAAGCAGAGTTTCCGCACAGATACGCAGTATTTT. Full variable domain (outside the CDR3, taken from reference TRBV5-1 and TRBJ2-3): KAGVTQTPRYLIKTRGQQVTLSCSPISGHRSVSWYQQTPGQGLQFLFEYFSETQRNKGNFPGRFSGRQFSNSRSEMNVSTLELGDSALYLCASSLKQSFRTDTQYFGPGTRLTVL.

This chain uses TRBV9 with TRBJ2-1, with D perhaps matching TRBD1 (6 bases). The CDR3 sequence is 15 residues long. V was clipped by 0 bases and J by 6 bases, with 13 bases between them. CDR1 and CDR2 (germline): SGDLS, YYNGEE. The CDR3 region is CASSVDTGWGNEQFF. CDR3 bases: TGTGCCAGCAGCGTAGATACAGGGTGGGGCAATGAGCAGTTCTTC.

This clonotype was seen at least ten times. The chain employs TRBV7-9 and TRBJ2-5; TRBD2 is a possible D gene (5 bases). Per the germline V gene, CDR1 is SEHNR and CDR2 is FQNEAQ (reference sequence). V dropped 1 base and J dropped 3 bases, with 15 bases sitting between them. This CDR3 has 16 amino acids. This CDR3 reads CASSLVLGLAEETQYF. The CDR3, as DNA: TGTGCCAGCAGCTTAGTACTCGGGCTAGCAGAAGAGACCCAGTACTTC.

The sample holds a few counts of this clonotype. At one end the junction does not follow the germline gene, possibly because of a read error. The rearrangement uses TRBV12-3 or TRBV12-4 and TRBJ2-2; 8 bases line up with TRBD2. The CDR3 is made up of 16 amino acids. The CDR3 protein is CASSLAGPKNTGELFF. CDR3 bases: TGTGCCAGCAGTCTAGCGGGTCCGAAAAACACCGGGGAGCTGTTTTTT.

This clonotype showed up many times. The chain recombines TRBV6-5 with TRBJ2-2; a possible D gene is TRBD2 (6 bases). V lost 5 bases and J lost 5, with 9 bases in between. Per the germline V gene, CDR1 is MNHEY and CDR2 is SVGAGI. This CDR3 is built from 13 residues. CDR3 DNA: TGTGCCAGCAGTAGGACTAAGACCGGGGAGCTGTTTTTT. Its protein is CASSRTKTGELFF.

CDR3 coding DNA: TGTGCCAGCATGGGGCCGACTAGCGGGAGTTTCGATGAGCAGTTCTTC. It codes for CASMGPTSGSFDEQFF. The chain carries TRBV6-2 or TRBV6-3 and TRBJ2-1; 12 bases agree with TRBD2. There are 16 residues in the CDR3. With V trimmed by 7 bases and J by 8 bases, 12 bases remained unmatched. Per the germline V gene, CDR1 is MNHEY and CDR2 is SVGEGT.

This clonotype was counted a few times. The rearrangement joins TRBV20-1 to TRBJ2-4, with D possibly TRBD2 on 5 matching bases. V lost 6 bases and J 0 bases, leaving 21 bases between the germline ends. The CDR3 covers 17 residues. Per germline, CDR1 DFQATT and CDR2 SNEGSKA (reference sequence). CDR3 nucleotides: TGCAGTGCCCGGCGGGCCGGCTCAGGCTTAGCCAAAAACATTCAGTACTTC. Its protein is CSARRAGSGLAKNIQYF.

The gene calls are TRBV12-3 or TRBV12-4 and TRBJ2-3; D is perhaps TRBD1 (5 bases). The CDR3 is 15 amino acids. Trimming removed 3 bases at V and 4 bases at J, with 14 bases between. In DNA, the CDR3 is TGTGCCAGCAGTTTTCTATGGGAAGGGGCAGATACGCAGTATTTT. Its translation: CASSFLWEGADTQYF.

This clonotype has more than one count but fewer than ten. This chain connects TRBV6-5 to TRBJ2-4; 12 bases are a match to TRBD2. The junction had 1 base not matched to a gene; V was cut back by 0 bases and J by 7 bases. CDR1 is MNHEY and CDR2 is SVGAGI in the germline V gene. The CDR3 loop spans 15 amino acids. The CDR3: CASSYSLAGGNIQYF. CDR3 sequence (DNA): TGTGCCAGCAGTTACTCACTAGCGGGGGGCAACATTCAGTACTTC.

V gene TRBV7-6 combines with J gene TRBJ2-1; 7 bases are a match to TRBD2. J was trimmed by 6 bases and V by 0 bases; bases with no gene match: 5. CDR1 SGHVS and CDR2 FNYEAQ come from the germline V gene. The CDR3 has 15 amino acids. CDR3 in amino acids: CASSLAGGLPNEQFF. CDR3 nucleotides: TGTGCCAGCAGCTTAGCGGGAGGGCTTCCCAATGAGCAGTTCTTC.

This clonotype was found many times. The V call is TRBV5-4, the J call TRBJ1-2, with TRBD1 matching 8 bases. The ends lost 4 bases at V and 6 bases at J; junction bases unmatched: 5. The CDR3 length is 13 residues. CDR1 SGHNT and CDR2 YYREEE come from the germline V gene (reference sequence). CDR3 amino acids: CASSRWGQDGYTF. CDR3 nucleotide sequence: TGTGCCAGCAGCCGATGGGGACAGGATGGCTACACCTTC.

This clonotype was seen a handful of times. The gene calls are TRBV28 and TRBJ2-7, with D perhaps matching TRBD1 (6 bases). Germline CDR1 is MDHEN and CDR2 is SYDVKM. This CDR3 contains 15 residues. The V and J ends lost 10 bases and 0 bases respectively, with 19 bases between them. The CDR3 spells CATSGAPPISYEQYF. CDR3 bases: TGTGCCACATCAGGGGCGCCACCGATCTCCTACGAGCAGTACTTC.

The table lists this clonotype with many counts. CDR3 sequence reads: CASTPAGTGQGEQFF. CDR3 bases: TGTGCCAGCACCCCGGCCGGGACAGGGCAGGGTGAGCAGTTCTTC. The chain has TRBV25-1 and TRBJ2-1; 9 bases map to TRBD1. The CDR3 is made up of 15 amino acids. V lost 7 bases, J lost 9 bases, and 13 bases stayed unmatched. CDR1 MGHDK and CDR2 SYGVNS come from the germline V gene.

The rearrangement links TRBV29-1 to TRBJ2-3; D uncertain. Per germline, CDR1 SQVTM and CDR2 ANQGSEA. This CDR3 is 10 amino acids long. The germline V and J ends were trimmed by 4 bases and 5 bases, with 4 bases remaining between them. CDR3 nucleotide sequence: TGCAGCGTTGTTATAGATACGCAGTATTTT. Protein: CSVVIDTQYF.

This clonotype was counted at least ten times. The V call is TRBV7-2, the J call TRBJ2-7, with 9 nucleotides matching TRBD1. J gave up 4 bases and V 5 bases, and 9 bases lay outside the gene matches. This CDR3 region has 15 residues. Germline V CDR1 and CDR2: SGHTA, FQGNSA. The CDR3 nucleotides are TGTGCCAGCAGCGCACAACAGGGGGCGGTTTACGAGCAGTACTTC. As protein: CASSAQQGAVYEQYF.

V and J are TRBV6-5 and TRBJ2-2, with D possibly being TRBD1 (5 bases). The CDR3 totals 17 residues. The V gene's germline CDR1 is MNHEY and CDR2 SVGAGI. Trimming took 0 bases from V and 0 from J, leaving 11 bases between them. DNA of the CDR3: TGTGCCAGCAGTTACTCGGGATGGGGCGCGAACACCGGGGAGCTGTTTTTT. This gives the protein CASSYSGWGANTGELFF.

The chain uses TRBV11-2 and TRBJ2-1, with TRBD1 matching 7 bases. With V trimmed by 3 bases and J by 5 bases, 7 bases remained unmatched. The germline V gene has CDR1 SGHAT and CDR2 FQNNGV. This CDR3 is built from 15 residues. DNA of the CDR3: TGTGCCAGCAGCTTTCCGGGGACAGTTAACAATGAGCAGTTCTTC. Amino acid sequence: CASSFPGTVNNEQFF.

The chain has TRBV5-6 and TRBJ1-1; D is uncertain. The CDR3 runs 11 residues. The V gene lost 3 bases and the J gene lost 6 bases, with 6 bases spanning the gap. Germline CDR1 reads SGHDT; CDR2 reads YYEEEE. The CDR3 nucleotides are TGTGCCAGCAGCTGGGCGGCTGAAGCTTTCTTT. The encoded protein is CASSWAAEAFF.

This clonotype has a handful of counts. Here the CDR3 DNA reads TGTGCCAGCAGTTTGGCTAGCGGGCCTTACGAGCAGTACTTC. It specifies CASSLASGPYEQYF. The chain couples TRBV6-5 to TRBJ2-7, with 8 nucleotides matching TRBD2. The CDR3 consists of 14 residues. The junction had 6 bases not matched to a gene; V was cut back by 4 bases and J by 4 bases. Per germline, CDR1 MNHEY and CDR2 SVGAGI.

This clonotype appeared a few times. This chain joins TRBV12-3 or TRBV12-4 and TRBJ1-5; D not certain. CDR3 length: 13 amino acids. V gave up 3 bases and J gave up 4 bases, with 7 bases separating them. The CDR3 loop reads CASSLWDNQPQHF. In DNA form, the CDR3 reads TGTGCCAGCAGTTTGTGGGATAATCAGCCCCAGCATTTT.

This clonotype occurred many times. The CDR3 loop reads CASSQGEHNEQFF. The CDR3 nucleotides are TGTGCCAGCAGCCAGGGAGAGCACAATGAGCAGTTCTTC. V gene TRBV6-1 combines with J gene TRBJ2-1, with D tentatively TRBD1 or TRBD2 (5 bases each). This CDR3 comprises 13 residues. The germline gives CDR1 MNHNS, CDR2 SASEGT. V was shortened by 6 bases and J by 5 bases, with 11 bases between the two germline ends.

This clonotype was counted at least ten times. V gene TRBV5-6 combines with J gene TRBJ2-5, with D perhaps given as TRBD1 or TRBD2 (5 bases each). V lost 1 base to trimming and J lost 1 base, with 14 bases between them. This CDR3 region has 16 residues. The V gene's germline CDR1 is SGHDT and CDR2 YYEEEE. The CDR3 DNA reads as TGTGCCAGCAGCTTGAACGGGGCCGAAATCCAAGAGACCCAGTACTTC. It encodes CASSLNGAEIQETQYF.

V and J are TRBV21-1 and TRBJ2-5. TRBV21-1 has pseudogene status. The CDR3 is 15 residues long. Here the CDR3 reads CASSKSQSNQETQYF. The CDR3 DNA follows: TGTGCCAGCAGCAAAAGCCAGTCGAACCAAGAGACCCAGTACTTC.

This clonotype showed up many times. J is TRBJ2-2 and V is TRBV5-6, with 10 bases matching TRBD1. CDR1 SGHDT and CDR2 YYEEEE come from the germline V gene. The junction had 3 bases not matched to a gene; V was cut back by 0 bases and J by 4 bases. This CDR3 contains 16 residues. In DNA, the CDR3 is TGTGCCAGCAGCTTGGGACAGGGGGCTCTCACCGGGGAGCTGTTTTTT. It specifies CASSLGQGALTGELFF.

The V and J genes are TRBV20-1 and TRBJ1-1; D uncertain. The CDR3 extends over 13 amino acids. Germline V gene data show CDR1 as DFQATT and CDR2 as SNEGSKA (reference sequence). Between the trimmed V and J ends, which lost 2 bases and 0 bases, there was a span of 7 bases. The CDR3 here is CSARLSVNTEAFF. DNA for the CDR3: TGCAGTGCTAGACTTTCAGTGAACACTGAAGCTTTCTTT.

The chain combines TRBV7-2 with TRBJ1-3; 9 positions match TRBD1. CDR3 length: 14 residues. V lost 4 bases to trimming and J lost 10 bases; unmatched junction nucleotides: 8. Germline CDR1 is SGHTA and CDR2 is FQGNSA. The CDR3 sequence is CASSSTGQGLTIYF. The CDR3 bases are TGTGCCAGCAGCTCAACTGGACAGGGGTTAACCATATATTTT.

This clonotype was found a few times. J is TRBJ2-3 and V is TRBV10-3; D is unresolved. Per the germline V gene, CDR1 is ENHRY and CDR2 is SYGVKD. The V gene lost 6 bases and the J gene lost 4 bases, with 11 bases spanning the gap. There are 13 residues in the CDR3. This CDR3 is CAIRDVEADTQYF. DNA for the CDR3: TGTGCCATCAGGGACGTTGAAGCAGATACGCAGTATTTT.